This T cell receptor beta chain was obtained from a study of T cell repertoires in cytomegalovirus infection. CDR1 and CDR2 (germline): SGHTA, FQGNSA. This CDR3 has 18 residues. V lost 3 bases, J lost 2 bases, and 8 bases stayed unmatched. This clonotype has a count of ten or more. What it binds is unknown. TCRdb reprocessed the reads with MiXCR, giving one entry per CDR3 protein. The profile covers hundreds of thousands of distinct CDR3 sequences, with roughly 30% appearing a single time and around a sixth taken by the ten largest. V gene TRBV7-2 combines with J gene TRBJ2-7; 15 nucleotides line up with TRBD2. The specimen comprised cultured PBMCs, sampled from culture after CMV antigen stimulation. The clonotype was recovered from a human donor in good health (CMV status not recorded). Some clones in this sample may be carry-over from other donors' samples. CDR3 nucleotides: TGTGCCAGCAGCTTCGGACTAGCGGGAGGGCTGGGCCCCTACGAGCAGTACTTC. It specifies CASSFGLAGGLGPYEQYF.